This T cell receptor beta chain is drawn from a study of blood T cell repertoires in COVID-19. About the research overall: Spain, Italy and the United States supplied samples that represented acute and convalescent COVID-19. From T cells, B-cell-depleted T cells, or PBMCs came the material, which was cDNA or gDNA.

The germline V and J ends were trimmed by 2 bases and 3 bases, with 14 bases remaining between them. The CDR3 length is 16 residues. The germline CDR1 and CDR2 sequences are SGHAT and FQNNGV. Per the original methods: Amplification from reference gene primers served as the basis for estimated nucleated cell counts. This table comes from immunoSEQ multiplex PCR, and its TCRdb copy is limited to in-frame clones, with some not included. That table supplies the V and J calls and clone size; D and trimming were determined from the DNA. Counted here are about 130,000 clones, 70% to 85% occurring once; the ten biggest clones make up 15% to 20%.

The TCR was taken from a woman aged 45 to 65 with acute or convalescent COVID-19. The chain is built from TRBV11-2 and TRBJ2-1, with a weak D call TRBD2 (5 bases). Sequencing used peripheral blood. CDR3 loop: CASSLSSSRGYNEQFF. CDR3 DNA: TGTGCCAGCAGCTTATCGTCTAGCAGAGGCTACAATGAGCAGTTCTTC.